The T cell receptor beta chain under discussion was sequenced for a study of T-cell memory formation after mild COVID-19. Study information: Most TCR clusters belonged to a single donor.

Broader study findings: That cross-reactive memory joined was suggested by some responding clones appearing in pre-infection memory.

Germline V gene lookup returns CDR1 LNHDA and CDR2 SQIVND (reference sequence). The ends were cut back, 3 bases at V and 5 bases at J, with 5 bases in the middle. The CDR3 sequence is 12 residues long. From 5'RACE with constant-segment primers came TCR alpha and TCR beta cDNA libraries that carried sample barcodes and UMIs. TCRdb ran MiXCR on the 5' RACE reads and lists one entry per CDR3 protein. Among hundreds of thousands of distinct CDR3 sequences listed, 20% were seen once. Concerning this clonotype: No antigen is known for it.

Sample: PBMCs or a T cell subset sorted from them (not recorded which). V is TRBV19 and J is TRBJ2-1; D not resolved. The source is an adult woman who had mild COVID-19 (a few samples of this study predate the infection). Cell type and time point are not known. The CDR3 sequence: CASSIRHNEQFF. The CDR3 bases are TGTGCCAGTAGTATCCGTCACAATGAGCAGTTCTTC.